This T cell receptor (beta chain) stems from a study of cytomegalovirus exposure and HLA in healthy donors. At the level of the study: When 398 donors were genotyped, just over 80% of them were found to fall in the Caucasian-associated ancestry cluster.

With regard to this clone: Its matching antigen is unknown.

Looked up from germline, CDR1 is SGDLS and CDR2 is YYNGEE. CDR3 length equals 16 residues. V lost 3 bases and J lost 1; bases outside the gene matches: 7. Study-level points and caveats: Accurate HLA-A and HLA-B prediction from TCR beta sequences was reported for most subjects. Segments of the TCR beta V type were, in most cases, productive about 90% or about 30% of the time in an earlier analysis.

PCR was performed using 60 Vbeta and 13 Jbeta primers. The table came from immunoSEQ multiplex PCR; TCRdb's copy has only in-frame clones and leaves some out. The data hold about 160,000 clones, with roughly 65% observed a single time. This sequence originates from a woman aged 18-30 years in good health and CMV-seropositive. The chain joins TRBV9 to TRBJ2-1, with 7 bases that match TRBD1. The sample taken for sequencing was PBMCs. The CDR3: CASSGPTGMSYNEQFF. The CDR3 region has the DNA TGTGCCAGCAGCGGACCGACAGGGATGTCCTACAATGAGCAGTTCTTC.